These 2 T cell receptor beta chains share one sample of origin, sequenced in a study of tumour-infiltrating T cells in Burkitt lymphoma. Profiling relied on immunoSEQ multiplex PCR, and the TCRdb table lists in-frame clones only, not all of them. Of around 2,500 clones in the sample, over 75% were seen once. The sample comprised tumor tissue. The receptors were gathered from a human donor with diffuse large B-cell lymphoma.

This chain uses TRBV5-1 with TRBJ2-6; D remains ambiguous. The CDR3 is 15 residues long. Trimming stripped 4 bases from V and 0 bases from J, with 8 bases between. Germline lookup yields CDR1 SGHRS and CDR2 YFSETQ. CDR3 sequence reads: CASSPKSSGANVLTF. The CDR3 nucleotides read TGCGCCAGCAGCCCTAAAAGCTCTGGGGCCAACGTCCTGACTTTC.

This clone has only one observation. The J gene is TRBJ1-1, the V gene TRBV10-3; D is unclear. Trimming left V 2 bases short and J 6 bases short, with 4 bases between. The germline V gene has CDR1 ENHRY and CDR2 SYGVKD. The CDR3 spans 11 residues. The CDR3 nucleotides read TGTGCCATCAGTGAGCGGTCTGAAGCTTTCTTT. As protein: CAISERSEAFF.